This TCR beta chain was captured in a study of CD8+CD57+ T cells in acquired aplastic anemia. By flow cytometry, patients selected for sequencing had shown an expansion of CD8+CD57+ cells. Genomic DNA provided the template from which TCR beta VDJ and CDR3 profiles were obtained. TCRdb re-called the reads through MiXCR, storing one row per CDR3 protein. This sample has about 150,000 distinct CDR3 sequences, with about 50% found just once. CDR3 length: 12 amino acids. Germline CDR1 is LNHNV and CDR2 is YYDKDF (reference sequence). Trimming took off 5 bases at V and 5 bases at J, with 9 bases between the two ends.

The sequence was collected from a human donor with aplastic anemia. The V gene is TRBV15, the J gene TRBJ2-5, with D possibly TRBD2 on 5 matching bases. The sequencing input was sorted CD4+, CD8+, or CD8+CD57+ T cells (not recorded which) from PBMCs. CDR3 sequence reads: CATSEGMETQYF. CDR3 DNA: TGTGCCACCAGCGAGGGAATGGAGACCCAGTACTTC.